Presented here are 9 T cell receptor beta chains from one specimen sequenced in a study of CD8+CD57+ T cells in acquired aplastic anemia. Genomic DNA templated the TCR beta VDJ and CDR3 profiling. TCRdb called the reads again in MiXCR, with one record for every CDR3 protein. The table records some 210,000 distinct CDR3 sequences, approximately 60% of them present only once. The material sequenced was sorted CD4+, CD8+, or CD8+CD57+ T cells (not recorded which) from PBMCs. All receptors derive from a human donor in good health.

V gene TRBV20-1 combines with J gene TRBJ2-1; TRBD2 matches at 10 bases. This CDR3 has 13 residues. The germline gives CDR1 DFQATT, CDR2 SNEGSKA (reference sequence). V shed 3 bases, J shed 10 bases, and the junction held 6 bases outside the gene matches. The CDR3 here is CSARLAGGQEQFF. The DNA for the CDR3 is TGCAGTGCTAGGTTAGCGGGAGGACAAGAGCAGTTCTTC.

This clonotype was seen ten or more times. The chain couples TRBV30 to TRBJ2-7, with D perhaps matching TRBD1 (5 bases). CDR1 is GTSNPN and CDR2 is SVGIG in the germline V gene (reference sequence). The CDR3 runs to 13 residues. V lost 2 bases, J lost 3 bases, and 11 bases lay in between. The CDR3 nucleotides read TGTGCCTGGAGTTATGGGGCCGTCTACGAGCAGTACTTC. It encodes CAWSYGAVYEQYF. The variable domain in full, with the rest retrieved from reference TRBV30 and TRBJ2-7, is SQTIHQWPATLVQPVGSPLSLECTVEGTSNPNLYWYRQAAGRGLQLLFYSVGIGQISSEVPQNLSASRPQDRQFILSSKKLLLSDSGFYLCAWSYGAVYEQYFGPGTRLTVT.

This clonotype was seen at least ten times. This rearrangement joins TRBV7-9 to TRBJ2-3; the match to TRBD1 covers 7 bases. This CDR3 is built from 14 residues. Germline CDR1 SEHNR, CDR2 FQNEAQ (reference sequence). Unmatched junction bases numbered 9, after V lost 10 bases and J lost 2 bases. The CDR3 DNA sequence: TGTGCCACAGTAGGGGGCTACCCCACAGATACGCAGTATTTT. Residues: CATVGGYPTDTQYF.

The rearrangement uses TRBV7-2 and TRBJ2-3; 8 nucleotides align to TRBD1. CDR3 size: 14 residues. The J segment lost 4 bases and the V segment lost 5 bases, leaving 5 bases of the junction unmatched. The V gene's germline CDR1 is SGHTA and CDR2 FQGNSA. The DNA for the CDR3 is TGTGCCAGCAGCCGACAGGGGATGTCAGATACGCAGTATTTT. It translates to CASSRQGMSDTQYF.

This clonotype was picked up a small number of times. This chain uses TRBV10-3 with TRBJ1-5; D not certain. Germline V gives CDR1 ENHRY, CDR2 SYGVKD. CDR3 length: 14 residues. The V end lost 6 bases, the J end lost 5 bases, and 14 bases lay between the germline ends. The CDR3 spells CAIRSALRDQPQHF. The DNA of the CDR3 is TGTGCCATCAGGTCAGCTCTACGAGATCAGCCCCAGCATTTT.

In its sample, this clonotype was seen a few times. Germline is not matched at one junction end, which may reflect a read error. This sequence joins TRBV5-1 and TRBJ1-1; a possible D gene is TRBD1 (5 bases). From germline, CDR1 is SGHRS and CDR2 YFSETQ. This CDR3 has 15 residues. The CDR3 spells CASSQGVRAWTEAFF. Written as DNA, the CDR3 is TGTGCCAGCAGCCAAGGGGTCAGGGCGTGGACTGAAGCTTTCTTT.

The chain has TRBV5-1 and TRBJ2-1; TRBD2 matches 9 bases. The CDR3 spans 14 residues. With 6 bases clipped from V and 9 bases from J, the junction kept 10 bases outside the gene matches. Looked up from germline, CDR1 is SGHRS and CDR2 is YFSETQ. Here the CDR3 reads CASTTGLAGTEQFF. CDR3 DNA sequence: TGCGCCAGCACGACCGGGCTAGCGGGAACTGAGCAGTTCTTC. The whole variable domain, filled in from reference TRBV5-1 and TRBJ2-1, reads KAGVTQTPRYLIKTRGQQVTLSCSPISGHRSVSWYQQTPGQGLQFLFEYFSETQRNKGNFPGRFSGRQFSNSRSEMNVSTLELGDSALYLCASTTGLAGTEQFFGPGTRLTVL.

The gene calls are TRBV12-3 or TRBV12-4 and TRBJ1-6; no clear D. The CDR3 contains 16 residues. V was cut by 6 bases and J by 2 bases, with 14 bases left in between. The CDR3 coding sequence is TGTGCCAGCAGCGTAGTAGCGGGAGCCTATAATTCACCCCTCCACTTT. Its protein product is CASSVVAGAYNSPLHF.

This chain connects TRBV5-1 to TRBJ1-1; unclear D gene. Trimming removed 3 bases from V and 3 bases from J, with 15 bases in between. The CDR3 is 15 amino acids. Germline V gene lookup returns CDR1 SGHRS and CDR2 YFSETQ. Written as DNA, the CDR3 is TGCGCCAGCAGCTCGACGGGGTTTCACGACACTGAAGCTTTCTTT. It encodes CASSSTGFHDTEAFF.